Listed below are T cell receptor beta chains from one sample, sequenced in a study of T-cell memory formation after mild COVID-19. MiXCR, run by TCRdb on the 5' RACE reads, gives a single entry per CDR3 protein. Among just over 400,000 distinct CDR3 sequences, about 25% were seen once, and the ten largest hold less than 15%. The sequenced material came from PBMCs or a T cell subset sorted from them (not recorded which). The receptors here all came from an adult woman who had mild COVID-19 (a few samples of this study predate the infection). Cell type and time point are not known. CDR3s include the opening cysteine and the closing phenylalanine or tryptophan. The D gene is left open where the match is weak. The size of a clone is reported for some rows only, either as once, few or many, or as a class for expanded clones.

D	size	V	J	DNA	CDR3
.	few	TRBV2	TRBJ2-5	TGTGCCAGCGGCGGAGGGGAGACCCAGTACTTC	CASGGGETQYF
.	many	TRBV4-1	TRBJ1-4	TGCGCCAGCAGCCAAGATGGCGGGGTTTCAACTAATGAAAAACTGTTTTTT	CASSQDGGVSTNEKLFF
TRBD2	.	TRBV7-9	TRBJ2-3	TGTGCCAGCAGCTGGGGACTAGCGGGAGCCACAGATACGCAGTATTTT	CASSWGLAGATDTQYF
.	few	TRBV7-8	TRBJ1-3	TGTGCCAGCAGCGCAGGGGTTTCGGGGGGAAACACCATATATTTT	CASSAGVSGGNTIYF
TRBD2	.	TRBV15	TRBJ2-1	TGTGCCACCAGCAGAGATGAGGAACTAGCGGGACTCGGGAACTACAATGAGCAGTTCTTC	CATSRDEELAGLGNYNEQFF
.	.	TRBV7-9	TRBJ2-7	TGTGCCAGCAGCACTAGCATGGGACAACTATCCTACGAGCAGTACTTC	CASSTSMGQLSYEQYF
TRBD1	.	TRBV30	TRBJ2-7	TGTGCCGGGGACAGCTCCTACGAGCAGTACTTC	CAGDSSYEQYF
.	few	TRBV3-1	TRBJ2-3	TGTGCCTGTGCCGGGGCTGGCACAGATACGCAGTATTTT	CACAGAGTDTQYF
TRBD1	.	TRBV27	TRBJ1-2	TGTGCCAGCAGTAGACAGGGGATCTATGGCTACACCTTC	CASSRQGIYGYTF
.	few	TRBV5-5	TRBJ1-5	TGTGCCAGCAGCTTATGGGGTTATCAGCCCCAGCATTTT	CASSLWGYQPQHF
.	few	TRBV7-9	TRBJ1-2	TGTGCCAGCACCGCCCTACGGGACCTTCCTAAGGGGGGCTACACCTTC	CASTALRDLPKGGYTF
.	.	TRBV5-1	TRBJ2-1	TGCGCCAGCAGCCGCCCACTAGTAGCTAGCGACTCCTACAATGAGCAGTTCTTC	CASSRPLVASDSYNEQFF
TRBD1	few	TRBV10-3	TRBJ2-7	TGTGCCATCAGTGATAAACAGGGGCTTCAGGGCGAGCAGTACTTC	CAISDKQGLQGEQYF
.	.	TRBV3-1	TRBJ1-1	TGTGCCAGCAGCCAAGCGACCAATGAAGCTTTCTTT	CASSQATNEAFF
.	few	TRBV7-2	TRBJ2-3	TGTGCCAGCAGCGCCCTCAGTGATACGCAGTATTTT	CASSALSDTQYF
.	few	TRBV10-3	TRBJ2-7	TGTGCCATCAGTGGGCACGGGGTTCCCGAGCAGTACTTC	CAISGHGVPEQYF
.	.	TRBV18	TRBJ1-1	TGTGCCAGCTCAAGGGGACAACTCCCGCGGGGCACTGAAGCTTTCTTT	CASSRGQLPRGTEAFF
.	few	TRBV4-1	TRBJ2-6	TGCGCCAGCAGCCAAGAGAATTTGGGTAACGTCCTGACTTTC	CASSQENLGNVLTF
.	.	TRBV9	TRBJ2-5	TGTGCCAGCAGCGTAGAGGGCAGGCCAGAGACCCAGTACTTC	CASSVEGRPETQYF
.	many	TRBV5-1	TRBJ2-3	TGCGCCAGCAGCTTTAGCGCAGATACGCAGTATTTT	CASSFSADTQYF
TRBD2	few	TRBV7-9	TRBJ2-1	TGTGCCAGCAGCTGGTTAACTAGCGGGGGGCTCAATGAGCAGTTCTTC	CASSWLTSGGLNEQFF
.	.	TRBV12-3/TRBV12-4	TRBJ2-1	TGTGCCAGCAGTCCTCCGGGGTCCCGGGGATACAATGAGCAGTTCTTC	CASSPPGSRGYNEQFF
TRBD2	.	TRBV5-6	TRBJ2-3	TGTGCCAGCACCTCGGGACTAGCAACAGATACGCAGTATTTT	CASTSGLATDTQYF
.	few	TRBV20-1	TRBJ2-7	TGCGCGGCTCTCGGGGGCACCTACGAGCAGTACTTC	CAALGGTYEQYF
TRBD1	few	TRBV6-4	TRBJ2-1	TGTGCCAGCGTCCCCCGGGACAGTCACAATGAGCAGTTCTTC	CASVPRDSHNEQFF
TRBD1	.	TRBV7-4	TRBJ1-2	TGTGCCAGCAGCTGGGTTTGGACAGGGCGGAATGATGGCTACACCTTC	CASSWVWTGRNDGYTF
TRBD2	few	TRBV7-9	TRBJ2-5	TGTGCCAGCAGCTCTAGCGGGGGAAAAGAGACCCAGTACTTC	CASSSSGGKETQYF
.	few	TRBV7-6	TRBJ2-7	TGTGCCAGCAGCTTAGGGGACGGGGGTTTTGTCTCCTACGAGCAGTACTTC	CASSLGDGGFVSYEQYF
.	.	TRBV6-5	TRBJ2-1	TGTGCCAGCAGTTACTCAGGGGGGTACTCCAGTGAGCAGTTCTTC	CASSYSGGYSSEQFF
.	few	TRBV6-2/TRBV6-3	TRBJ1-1	TGTGCCAGCAGCCCGGGGATCGGGGCGGAAGCTTTCTTT	CASSPGIGAEAFF
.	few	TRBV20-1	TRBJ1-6	TGCAGTGCTTCCAGGGAGGGTTGGAATTCACCCCTCCACTTT	CSASREGWNSPLHF
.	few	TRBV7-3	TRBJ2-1	TGTGCCAGCAGCTTAATCTTGGGGCTTGACAATGAGCAGTTCTTC	CASSLILGLDNEQFF
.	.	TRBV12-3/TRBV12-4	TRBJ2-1	TGTGCCAGCAGTTTAGGGGCAGGGGCGATACCTTACAATGAGCAGTTCTTC	CASSLGAGAIPYNEQFF